The sequence of this T cell receptor beta chain was determined in a study of shared clonotypes between healthy human individuals. In regard to this clone: What it binds is unknown.

V lost 2 bases to trimming and J lost 5 bases; unmatched junction nucleotides: 2. The CDR3 spans 15 residues. CDR1 MNHEY and CDR2 SVGAGI come from the germline V gene. General study findings and limits: Large depth notwithstanding, sorted-subset sequencing proved incomplete by rarefaction.

Assay used: immunoSEQ multiplex PCR; TCRdb lists only in-frame clones, some missing. Here the sample spans more than 2 million clones, over 85% being singletons. The sequencing input was naive CD4+ T cells sorted from blood. Subset of the sample: CD45RA+ positively selected. The chain employs TRBV6-5 and TRBJ1-5, with 11 bases fitting TRBD1. The source of this sequence is a man between 18 and 29 years old in good health. The CDR3 loop is CASSYGTGGHQPQHF. In DNA, the CDR3 is TGTGCCAGCAGTTACGGGACAGGGGGGCATCAGCCCCAGCATTTT.